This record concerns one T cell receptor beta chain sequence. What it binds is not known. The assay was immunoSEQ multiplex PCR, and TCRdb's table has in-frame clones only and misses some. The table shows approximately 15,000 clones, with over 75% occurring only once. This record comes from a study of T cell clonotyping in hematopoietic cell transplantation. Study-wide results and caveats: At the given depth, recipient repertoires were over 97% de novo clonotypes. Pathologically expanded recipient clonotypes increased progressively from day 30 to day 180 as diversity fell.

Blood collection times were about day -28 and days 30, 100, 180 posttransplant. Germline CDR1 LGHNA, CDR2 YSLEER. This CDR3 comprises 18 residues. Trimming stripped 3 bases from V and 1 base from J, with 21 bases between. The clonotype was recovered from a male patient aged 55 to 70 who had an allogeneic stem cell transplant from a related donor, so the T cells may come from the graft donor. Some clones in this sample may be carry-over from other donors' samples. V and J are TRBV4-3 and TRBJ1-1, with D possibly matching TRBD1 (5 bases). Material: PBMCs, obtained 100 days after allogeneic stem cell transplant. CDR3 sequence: CASSQYYHNLGTNTEAFF. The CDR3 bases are TGCGCCAGCAGCCAGTACTACCACAACCTAGGGACGAACACTGAAGCTTTCTTT.